Sequencing of this T cell receptor (beta chain) was carried out in a study of T cell repertoires in cytomegalovirus infection. Looking at the study overall: Matching HLA type, along with CMV infection, was indicated by public TCR beta signatures. Whole-study results and caveats: Pooled public TCR beta family frequency picked out CMV carriers with the relevant HLA. The ex vivo response was dominated by HLA-C-restricted CMV-specific TCR beta clonotypes.

This clonotype occurred many times. Antigen unknown. The CDR3 spans 15 residues. Per the germline V gene, CDR1 is SGHVS and CDR2 is FNYEAQ. Trimming removed 3 bases from V and 7 bases from J; junction bases left unmatched: 8. TCRdb reprocessed the reads via MiXCR and lists one record per CDR3 protein. The data hold around 630,000 distinct CDR3 sequences, with around 24% observed a single time. This chain connects TRBV7-6 to TRBJ2-1; TRBD2 matches at 8 bases. The sample comprised CD8+ T cells from PBMCs. The clonotype originates from a human donor in good health (CMV status not recorded). Some clones in this sample may be carry-over from other donors' samples. Here the CDR3 DNA reads TGTGCCAGCAGCTTCGGGGGGGCCGGGTTAAATGAGCAGTTCTTC. It is translated as CASSFGGAGLNEQFF.